Following are 24 T cell receptor beta chains from one sample sequenced in a study of spatial heterogeneity in lung cancer (dated by TCRdb to about 2019). This specimen's time point label, per the study, means: blood at routine non-recurrence follow-up after resection. Library preparation used 5' RACE. This sample was sequenced with a NextSeq 500. TCRdb itself trimmed the public reads at Q25 with fastp, ran MiXCR and retained productive beta chains. A single entry per CDR3 protein holds the most common genes and DNA from its merged rows. Here the sample has 95,000 to 120,000 distinct CDR3 sequences; less than 14% occur a single time. Less than 25% of the sample goes to the ten largest clones. The sequencing used PBMCs, collected at follow-up. The source is a female donor with early-stage non-small cell lung cancer.

This clonotype was observed at least ten times. The chain carries TRBV24-1 and TRBJ2-3; 8 bases are shared with TRBD2. The ends lost 4 bases at V and 2 bases at J; junction bases unmatched: 7. The CDR3 loop spans 16 amino acids. The germline gives CDR1 KGHDR, CDR2 SFDVKD. In DNA form, the CDR3 reads TGTGCCACCAGTGAACCTGGACTAGCTGACACAGATACGCAGTATTTT. As protein: CATSEPGLADTDTQYF.

V gene TRBV20-1 combines with J gene TRBJ2-1, with TRBD2 matching 9 bases. This CDR3 spans 18 amino acids. CDR1 is DFQATT and CDR2 is SNEGSKA in the germline V gene (reference sequence). V shed 0 bases and J 2 bases; nucleotides not matched to a gene: 11. The CDR3 DNA reads as TGCAGTGCTAGAGATCGACATAGCGGGAGCGGCCCCTACAATGAGCAGTTCTTC. Translating it yields CSARDRHSGSGPYNEQFF.

This clonotype was picked up many times. The chain carries TRBV11-3 and TRBJ2-5, with TRBD1 matching 7 bases. Germline V gene data show CDR1 as SGHNT and CDR2 as YENEEA. CDR3 size: 15 residues. Trimming cost V 3 bases and J 2 bases; bases outside gene matches: 6. Written as DNA, the CDR3 is TGTGCCAGCAGCTTCTCCGGGGACAGTCAAGAGACCCAGTACTTC. Translation gives CASSFSGDSQETQYF.

This chain uses TRBV29-1 with TRBJ1-1; 7 positions match TRBD1. Per the germline V gene, CDR1 is SQVTM and CDR2 is ANQGSEA. The junction had 3 bases not matched to a gene; V was cut back by 5 bases and J by 3 bases. This CDR3 is 12 amino acids long. CDR3 sequence (DNA): TGCAGCGTTAGGACAGGACACACTGAAGCTTTCTTT. It specifies CSVRTGHTEAFF.

Only a few counts were recorded for this clonotype. The V call is TRBV7-6, the J call TRBJ2-1; D could derive from TRBD1 or TRBD2 (5 bases each). This CDR3 is 14 amino acids long. With 5 bases removed from V and 5 bases from J, the gap between germline ends came to 13 bases. From germline, CDR1 is SGHVS and CDR2 FNYEAQ. CDR3 DNA sequence: TGTGCCAGCAGCCCTCTCCGGGGCAACAATGAGCAGTTCTTC. It yields the protein CASSPLRGNNEQFF.

This clonotype was counted between two and nine times. The chain uses TRBV28 and TRBJ1-5; TRBD1 agrees at 9 bases. The germline CDR1 and CDR2 sequences are MDHEN and SYDVKM. Trimming cost V 6 bases and J 7 bases; bases outside gene matches: 13. The CDR3 length is 16 residues. Written as DNA, the CDR3 is TGTGCCAGCAGAAACTTAAGACAGGGGGAGAGACAGCCCCAGCATTTT. Protein sequence: CASRNLRQGERQPQHF.

Only a few counts were recorded for this clonotype. The chain carries TRBV30 and TRBJ1-1; a weak D match, TRBD1 (5 bases). CDR3 length equals 11 residues. Germline V gene data show CDR1 as GTSNPN and CDR2 as SVGIG (reference sequence). With 0 bases removed from V and 8 bases from J, the gap between germline ends came to 7 bases. The CDR3 here is CAWSVQGEAFF. CDR3 coding DNA: TGTGCCTGGAGTGTCCAGGGCGAAGCTTTCTTT.

The rearrangement uses TRBV11-3 and TRBJ2-1, with 7 bases aligning to TRBD2. Germline lookup yields CDR1 SGHNT and CDR2 YENEEA. J lost 3 bases, V lost 5 bases, and 10 bases had no gene match. The CDR3 sequence is 16 residues long. The CDR3, as DNA: TGTGCCAGCAGCGAAACCGTGGCTAGCGGCTACAATGAGCAGTTCTTC. Translating it yields CASSETVASGYNEQFF. Combining the CDR3 with reference TRBV11-3 and TRBJ2-1 gives the whole variable domain EAGVVQSPRYKIIEKKQPVAFWCNPISGHNTLYWYLQNLGQGPELLIRYENEEAVDDSQLPKDRFSAERLKGVDSTLKIQPAELGDSAVYLCASSETVASGYNEQFFGPGTRLTVL.

This clonotype was picked up a small number of times. The chain employs TRBV3-1 and TRBJ2-2; D is possibly TRBD2 (6 bases). From germline, CDR1 is LGHDT and CDR2 YNNKEL (reference sequence). V shed 4 bases and J shed 5 bases, with 8 bases lying between them. CDR3 length: 13 residues. CDR3 loop: CASSPLATGELFF. DNA for the CDR3: TGTGCCAGCAGCCCCCTAGCGACCGGGGAGCTGTTTTTT. The full variable domain, completed using reference TRBV3-1 and TRBJ2-2, is DTAVSQTPKYLVTQMGNDKSIKCEQNLGHDTMYWYKQDSKKFLKIMFSYNNKELIINETVPNRFSPKSPDKAHLNLHINSLELGDSAVYFCASSPLATGELFFGEGSRLTVL.

The V call is TRBV3-1, the J call TRBJ2-1; D is unresolved. CDR1 is LGHDT, CDR2 YNNKEL, per germline (reference sequence). The CDR3 runs to 13 residues. V was clipped by 3 bases and J by 5 bases, with 8 bases between them. CDR3 amino acids: CASSQGRNNEQFF. The CDR3 nucleotides are TGTGCCAGCAGCCAGGGCAGGAACAATGAGCAGTTCTTC.

The J gene is TRBJ1-2, the V gene TRBV4-2, with 8 positions matching TRBD1. CDR3 size: 16 residues. Germline V gives CDR1 LGHNA, CDR2 YNFKEQ. With 3 bases clipped from V and 4 bases from J, the junction kept 10 bases outside the gene matches. In nucleotides, the CDR3 is TGTGCCAGCAGCCAGCCAATAGGACAGGGAGGCTATGGCTACACCTTC. It specifies CASSQPIGQGGYGYTF.

This sequence joins TRBV7-9 and TRBJ2-2; D ambiguous. CDR1 is SEHNR and CDR2 is FQNEAQ in the germline V gene (reference sequence). The CDR3 loop spans 15 amino acids. Deletions cut 5 bases from V and 1 base from J, with 11 bases between. This CDR3 is CASSQPYKNTGELFF. In nucleotides, the CDR3 is TGTGCCAGCAGCCAACCTTATAAGAACACCGGGGAGCTGTTTTTT.

J is TRBJ1-1 and V is TRBV6-1; D perhaps matches TRBD1 (5 bases). Trimming removed 1 base at V and 6 bases at J, with 12 bases between. The CDR3 runs 14 residues. CDR1 is MNHNS and CDR2 is SASEGT in the germline V gene. CDR3 sequence reads: CASSEGGGRSEAFF. DNA for the CDR3: TGTGCCAGCAGTGAAGGGGGGGGAAGATCTGAAGCTTTCTTT.

This clonotype has at least ten counts. The genes are TRBV5-1 and TRBJ2-3, with 8 bases identical to TRBD1. The V gene end was trimmed by 4 bases and the J gene end by 0 bases; junction bases not matched to a gene: 7. The CDR3 runs to 16 residues. CDR1 and CDR2 from the germline V gene are SGHRS and YFSETQ. The CDR3 loop reads CASSPATGASTDTQYF. In DNA form, the CDR3 reads TGCGCCAGCAGCCCGGCGACAGGGGCTAGCACAGATACGCAGTATTTT.

The gene calls are TRBV19 and TRBJ2-3, with TRBD2 identical over 7 bases. V lost 5 bases, J lost 2 bases, and 4 bases stayed unmatched. The CDR3 is 14 amino acids. Germline V gives CDR1 LNHDA, CDR2 SQIVND (reference sequence). CDR3 DNA: TGTGCCAGTAGTTCACGGGACTACACAGATACGCAGTATTTT. This sequence encodes CASSSRDYTDTQYF.

This chain uses TRBV13 with TRBJ2-1; D not certain. V lost 3 bases to trimming and J lost 4 bases, with 4 bases between them. In germline, CDR1 is PRHDT, CDR2 FYEKMQ (reference sequence). This CDR3 region has 12 residues. The CDR3 protein is CASSFQYNEQFF. The CDR3 coding sequence is TGTGCCAGCAGCTTCCAGTACAATGAGCAGTTCTTC.

This clonotype appeared a few times. The chain joins TRBV24-1 to TRBJ1-1; 10 nucleotides agree with TRBD1. The V gene's germline CDR1 is KGHDR and CDR2 SFDVKD. There are 15 residues in the CDR3. V dropped 4 bases and J dropped 5; count of bases not matched to a gene: 6. CDR3 loop: CATSESGTGVTEAFF. The CDR3 region has the DNA TGTGCCACCAGTGAGAGCGGGACAGGGGTGACTGAAGCTTTCTTT.

This chain joins TRBV3-1 and TRBJ2-2; 9 nucleotides align to TRBD2. CDR1 and CDR2 (germline): LGHDT, YNNKEL (reference sequence). V shed 2 bases and J 0 bases; nucleotides not matched to a gene: 7. The CDR3 has 18 residues. The CDR3 sequence: CASSQPSLAGANTGELFF. CDR3 coding DNA: TGTGCCAGCAGCCAACCTTCACTAGCGGGTGCGAACACCGGGGAGCTGTTTTTT. Looking up the rest from reference TRBV3-1 and TRBJ2-2 gives the full variable domain: DTAVSQTPKYLVTQMGNDKSIKCEQNLGHDTMYWYKQDSKKFLKIMFSYNNKELIINETVPNRFSPKSPDKAHLNLHINSLELGDSAVYFCASSQPSLAGANTGELFFGEGSRLTVL.

This sequence joins TRBV6-5 and TRBJ1-2, with 9 bases that match TRBD1. With 0 bases clipped from V and 8 bases from J, the junction kept 4 bases outside the gene matches. The CDR3 length is 14 residues. The germline CDR1 and CDR2 sequences are MNHEY and SVGAGI. CDR3 bases: TGTGCCAGCAGTTACTCCCCGGGACAGGGCGGCTACACCTTC. Translation gives CASSYSPGQGGYTF.

The chain joins TRBV20-1 to TRBJ1-2; D not certain. The CDR3 runs to 13 residues. Trimming took 0 bases from V and 7 from J, leaving 12 bases between them. Germline loops: CDR1 DFQATT, CDR2 SNEGSKA (reference sequence). The chain's CDR3 is CSARDERVFGYTF. Here the CDR3 DNA reads TGCAGTGCTAGAGATGAGCGGGTCTTTGGCTACACCTTC.

The chain couples TRBV4-1 to TRBJ2-1, with 8 bases fitting TRBD1. Germline CDR1 is MGHRA and CDR2 is YSYEKL. The CDR3 is 16 amino acids. The junction had 3 bases not matched to a gene; V was cut back by 0 bases and J by 2 bases. CDR3 coding DNA: TGCGCCAGCAGCCAAGACCGGGACAGGACCTACAATGAGCAGTTCTTC. Its protein product is CASSQDRDRTYNEQFF.

The rearrangement links TRBV30 to TRBJ2-7, with D possibly TRBD1 on 6 matching bases. The V end lost 0 bases, the J end lost 5 bases, and 14 bases lay between the germline ends. CDR1 is GTSNPN and CDR2 is SVGIG in the germline V gene (reference sequence). This CDR3 is 14 amino acids long. Here the CDR3 reads CAWSVGGSADEQYF. The CDR3 DNA reads as TGTGCCTGGAGTGTTGGGGGCAGTGCCGACGAGCAGTACTTC.

This clonotype turned up a few times. The chain joins TRBV12-3 or TRBV12-4 to TRBJ2-7; 7 bases align to TRBD1. The ends lost 7 bases at V and 9 bases at J; junction bases unmatched: 15. The CDR3 length is 14 residues. CDR3 DNA: TGTGCCAGCATTCGGACAGGAACGACGATTGGGCAGTACTTC. Encoded protein: CASIRTGTTIGQYF.

This clonotype showed up just a few times. V is TRBV5-1 and J is TRBJ2-4; D not resolved. The J call may be incorrect, as the DNA end agrees better with TRBJ2-7. The CDR3 sequence is 13 residues long. CDR1 SGHRS and CDR2 YFSETQ come from the germline V gene. The DNA of the CDR3 is TGCGCCAGCAGCTTGGTTAGCACCCTCGAGCAGTACTTC. This sequence encodes CASSLVSTLEQYF.